The 28 T cell receptor beta chains listed next were all sequenced from one sample in a study of blood T cell repertoires in COVID-19. The method was immunoSEQ multiplex PCR; TCRdb's version includes in-frame clones alone and lacks a portion of them. Of tens of thousands of clones in the sample, about 86% were seen once. The sequencing input was peripheral blood. The receptor source for this set is a man aged 35-49 years with COVID-19, enrolled during active disease.

The chain recombines TRBV20-1 with TRBJ2-1; D might be TRBD2 (7 bases). The CDR3 is 11 residues long. Germline assignment: CDR1 DFQATT and CDR2 SNEGSKA (reference sequence). Trimming took off 3 bases at V and 10 bases at J, with 10 bases between the two ends. In DNA, the CDR3 is TGCAGTGCTAGGGGCGGGGGCGAGCAGTTCTTC. Amino acid sequence: CSARGGGEQFF.

V and J are TRBV2 and TRBJ1-1; perhaps TRBD1 as D (5 bases). The CDR3 contains 12 residues. From germline, CDR1 is SNHLY and CDR2 FYNNEI. The V gene lost 4 bases and the J gene lost 6 bases, with 9 bases spanning the gap. This CDR3 reads CASSALGAEAFF. The CDR3, as DNA: TGTGCCAGCAGTGCCTTAGGGGCTGAAGCTTTCTTT.

This chain uses TRBV5-1 with TRBJ2-5, with a tentative D call TRBD2 (5 bases). V was trimmed by 4 bases and J by 5 bases, leaving 9 bases between them. The CDR3 consists of 12 residues. Germline CDR1 reads SGHRS; CDR2 reads YFSETQ. CDR3 DNA sequence: TGCGCCAGCAGCGAGAGGGCCGAGACCCAGTACTTC. It specifies CASSERAETQYF.

In this sample, this clone turned up once. This chain links TRBV5-1 with TRBJ2-1; D call uncertain. Germline values: CDR1 SGHRS, CDR2 YFSETQ. Trimming cost V 0 bases and J 6 bases, with 10 bases left between them. This CDR3 spans 14 amino acids. CDR3 protein: CASSLVRSVNEQFF. As DNA, the CDR3 is TGCGCCAGCAGCTTGGTTCGATCGGTCAATGAGCAGTTCTTC.

This chain joins TRBV28 and TRBJ1-1, with D possibly matching TRBD1 (5 bases). There are 16 residues in the CDR3. In germline, CDR1 is MDHEN, CDR2 SYDVKM. V lost 5 bases and J lost 5, with 21 bases in between. The CDR3 DNA reads as TGTGCCAGCAGTCCACGATGGGGTAGGGGTCAGACTGAAGCTTTCTTT. Translating gives CASSPRWGRGQTEAFF.

This clone showed up just a few times. This chain connects TRBV5-6 to TRBJ2-3, with 7 bases aligning to TRBD1. CDR3 size: 13 residues. The V gene's germline CDR1 is SGHDT and CDR2 YYEEEE. V gave up 1 base and J gave up 7 bases; unmatched junction bases: 3. CDR3 nucleotide sequence: TGTGCCAGCAGCTTGAGGGGGCTGAATACGCAGTATTTT. It codes for CASSLRGLNTQYF.

This chain uses TRBV30 with TRBJ2-7, with 9 bases fitting TRBD1. V trimming: 5 bases; J trimming: 2 bases; junction bases outside the gene matches: 1. Germline CDR1 GTSNPN, CDR2 SVGIG (reference sequence). The CDR3 runs to 12 residues. Here the CDR3 DNA reads TGTGCCTGGGGGACAGGGACCTACGAGCAGTACTTC. Encoded protein: CAWGTGTYEQYF.

V gene TRBV5-1 combines with J gene TRBJ2-1; 9 bases agree with TRBD1. This CDR3 has 13 amino acids. Germline V lookup: CDR1 SGHRS, CDR2 YFSETQ. The ends lost 4 bases at V and 7 bases at J; junction bases unmatched: 3. CDR3 protein: CASSIDRGNEQFF. The CDR3 nucleotides read TGCGCCAGCAGCATAGACAGGGGGAATGAGCAGTTCTTC. Full variable domain (rest looked up from reference TRBV5-1 and TRBJ2-1): KAGVTQTPRYLIKTRGQQVTLSCSPISGHRSVSWYQQTPGQGLQFLFEYFSETQRNKGNFPGRFSGRQFSNSRSEMNVSTLELGDSALYLCASSIDRGNEQFFGPGTRLTVL.

This chain joins TRBV3-1 (or the pseudogene TRBV3-2) and TRBJ2-7, with 12 bases lining up with TRBD2. Trimming cost V 4 bases and J 4 bases; bases outside gene matches: 2. The CDR3 runs to 14 residues. The germline V gene encodes CDR1 LGHDT and CDR2 YNNKEL (reference sequence). CDR3 sequence: CASSPTSGGYEQYF. The CDR3 DNA reads as TGTGCCAGCAGCCCAACTAGCGGGGGGTACGAGCAGTACTTC.

The chain recombines TRBV19 with TRBJ1-4; 9 bases map to TRBD1. Germline CDR1 is LNHDA and CDR2 is SQIVND (reference sequence). The V gene end was trimmed by 4 bases and the J gene end by 8 bases; junction bases not matched to a gene: 8. This CDR3 has 15 residues. CDR3 region: CASSNHRGREEKLFF. The CDR3 DNA is TGTGCCAGTAGTAACCACAGGGGGCGCGAGGAAAAACTGTTTTTT.

The chain uses TRBV30 and TRBJ2-5, with 9 bases that match TRBD2. Germline trimming cut 5 bases from V and 5 bases from J; bases unmatched to any gene: 12. Germline V lookup: CDR1 GTSNPN, CDR2 SVGIG (reference sequence). This CDR3 has 15 residues. The CDR3 here is CAWDARGGRGETQYF. CDR3 coding DNA: TGTGCCTGGGATGCGCGGGGGGGCCGTGGGGAGACCCAGTACTTC.

This clone was seen only once. This chain uses TRBV2 with TRBJ1-4; D gene unclear. Trimming pared 5 bases from V and 8 bases from J, leaving 12 bases between. From germline, CDR1 is SNHLY and CDR2 FYNNEI. The CDR3 has 13 amino acids. The CDR3 nucleotides are TGTGCCAGCAGTCTCCGTGGGGAGGAAAAACTGTTTTTT. This gives the protein CASSLRGEEKLFF.

The chain has TRBV9 and TRBJ1-4; the D is unclear. Germline loops: CDR1 SGDLS, CDR2 YYNGEE. With 3 bases removed from V and 0 bases from J, the gap between germline ends came to 9 bases. The CDR3 is made up of 15 amino acids. The CDR3, as DNA: TGTGCCAGCAGCGCCCAGGCTGCAACTAATGAAAAACTGTTTTTT. Its protein is CASSAQAATNEKLFF.

This chain links TRBV7-2 with TRBJ1-4; no firm D call. V shed 5 bases and J shed 4 bases, with 5 bases lying between them. This CDR3 comprises 12 residues. From germline, CDR1 is SGHTA and CDR2 FQGNSA. As DNA, the CDR3 is TGTGCCAGCAGCCCAAATAATGAAAAACTGTTTTTT. This sequence encodes CASSPNNEKLFF.

The chain uses TRBV29-1 and TRBJ2-5; D gene ambiguous. The CDR3 totals 10 residues. With 4 bases removed from V and 2 bases from J, the gap between germline ends came to 2 bases. Germline values: CDR1 SQVTM, CDR2 ANQGSEA. This CDR3 is CSVAQETQYF. The CDR3 bases are TGCAGCGTTGCACAAGAGACCCAGTACTTC.

The sample holds one count of this clone. The CDR3 loop is CAISRGQGDGYTF. Written as DNA, the CDR3 is TGTGCCATCAGTCGAGGACAGGGAGATGGCTACACCTTC. The chain combines TRBV10-3 with TRBJ1-2, with TRBD1 matching 8 bases. This CDR3 has 13 residues. The junction had 5 bases not matched to a gene; V was cut back by 5 bases and J by 6 bases. Germline V CDR1 and CDR2: ENHRY, SYGVKD.

The rearrangement joins TRBV19 to TRBJ1-2, with 9 bases aligning to TRBD1. J was trimmed by 4 bases and V by 5 bases; bases with no gene match: 5. Per germline, CDR1 LNHDA and CDR2 SQIVND (reference sequence). The CDR3 has 14 residues. The CDR3 bases are TGTGCCAGTAGTCCAGGACAGGGGCCCTATGGCTACACCTTC. It is translated as CASSPGQGPYGYTF.

V and J are TRBV28 and TRBJ1-2; D is undetermined. Trimming removed 2 bases at V and 4 bases at J, with 11 bases between. Germline V gene sequence: CDR1 MDHEN, CDR2 SYDVKM. This CDR3 is built from 14 residues. As DNA, the CDR3 is TGTGCCAGCAGTTTAACCCCTGCGGTCTATGGCTACACCTTC. Translated: CASSLTPAVYGYTF.

This sequence joins TRBV19 and TRBJ2-3; the match to TRBD2 covers 10 bases. Germline V CDR1 and CDR2: LNHDA, SQIVND (reference sequence). The CDR3 has 16 residues. Trimming at V came to 7 bases and at J to 3 bases, leaving 10 bases not matched to a gene. CDR3 sequence reads: CASTPNLAGDTDTQYF. In nucleotides, the CDR3 is TGTGCCAGTACCCCTAATCTAGCGGGGGATACAGATACGCAGTATTTT. Looking up the rest from reference TRBV19 and TRBJ2-3 gives the full variable domain: DGGITQSPKYLFRKEGQNVTLSCEQNLNHDAMYWYRQDPGQGLRLIYYSQIVNDFQKGDIAEGYSVSREKKESFPLTVTSAQKNPTAFYLCASTPNLAGDTDTQYFGPGTRLTVL.

V is TRBV28 and J is TRBJ1-3; no clear D gene. The germline gives CDR1 MDHEN, CDR2 SYDVKM. Deletions cut 4 bases from V and 6 bases from J, with 13 bases between. The CDR3 consists of 14 residues. The CDR3 region is CASSSPLGLNTIYF. In DNA form, the CDR3 reads TGTGCCAGCAGTTCACCCCTGGGCTTAAACACCATATATTTT.

This chain uses TRBV4-1 with TRBJ1-1, with D uncertain. This CDR3 contains 14 residues. Germline values: CDR1 MGHRA, CDR2 YSYEKL. The germline V and J ends were trimmed by 1 base and 1 base, with 7 bases remaining between them. CDR3 in amino acids: CASSQGWQNTEAFF. DNA of the CDR3: TGCGCCAGCAGCCAAGGATGGCAGAACACTGAAGCTTTCTTT.

This chain uses TRBV6-5 with TRBJ2-7; D is undetermined. The CDR3 sequence is 15 residues long. From germline, CDR1 is MNHEY and CDR2 SVGAGI. V lost 2 bases and J 0 bases, leaving 11 bases between the germline ends. CDR3 amino acids: CASSYRPGLSYEQYF. In nucleotides, the CDR3 is TGTGCCAGCAGTTACCGTCCGGGTCTCTCCTACGAGCAGTACTTC.

Only a few counts were recorded for this clone. The chain is built from TRBV5-1 and TRBJ2-7; TRBD2 might be the D (6 bases). V was trimmed by 10 bases and J by 0 bases, leaving 17 bases between them. The CDR3 extends over 14 amino acids. Germline CDR1 is SGHRS and CDR2 is YFSETQ. CDR3 sequence reads: CASREYFSSYEQYF. As DNA, the CDR3 is TGCGCCTCCCGGGAGTATTTTTCCTCCTACGAGCAGTACTTC.

This clone was seen once. The chain joins TRBV7-2 to TRBJ1-5; possibly TRBD1 for D (5 bases). The germline V and J ends were trimmed by 4 bases and 8 bases, with 15 bases remaining between them. The CDR3 contains 14 residues. Germline CDR1 SGHTA, CDR2 FQGNSA. As DNA, the CDR3 is TGTGCCAGCAGCTGGGGTGGGGGGGAAGAGCCCCAGCATTTT. This translates into CASSWGGGEEPQHF.

This rearrangement joins TRBV4-1 to TRBJ1-1; D is possibly TRBD1 (6 bases). The germline CDR1 and CDR2 sequences are MGHRA and YSYEKL. The V end lost 1 base, the J end lost 2 bases, and 14 bases lay between the germline ends. This CDR3 is 16 amino acids long. The CDR3 DNA follows: TGCGCCAGCAGCCAAGGGGGAGGGGGATTTAACACTGAAGCTTTCTTT. Its protein product is CASSQGGGGFNTEAFF.

V gene TRBV10-2 combines with J gene TRBJ2-1, with D possibly TRBD1 on 5 matching bases. CDR1 and CDR2 from the germline V gene are WSHSY and SAAADI. V was pared by 6 bases and J by 5 bases, with 11 bases between. The CDR3 has 13 amino acids. This chain's CDR3 is CASRPGHNNEQFF. The CDR3 nucleotides read TGCGCCAGCAGGCCAGGACATAACAATGAGCAGTTCTTC.

V gene TRBV4-2 combines with J gene TRBJ1-5, with D possibly being TRBD1 (5 bases). V dropped 2 bases and J dropped 7 bases, with 21 bases sitting between them. The CDR3 sequence is 17 residues long. Germline V lookup: CDR1 LGHNA, CDR2 YNFKEQ. The CDR3 sequence is CASSQTVDRLEGQPQHF. The CDR3 DNA sequence: TGTGCCAGCAGCCAAACGGTTGACAGACTGGAGGGACAGCCCCAGCATTTT.

J is TRBJ2-7 and V is TRBV5-1, with 9 bases that match TRBD1. The CDR3 loop spans 15 amino acids. CDR1 and CDR2 (germline): SGHRS, YFSETQ. V gave up 2 bases and J gave up 2 bases; unmatched junction bases: 5. The CDR3 DNA follows: TGCGCCAGCAGCTTACGGACAGGGGACCCCTACGAGCAGTACTTC. Translation gives CASSLRTGDPYEQYF.